These 20 T cell receptor beta chains were sequenced from one sample in a study of blood T cell repertoires in COVID-19. The assay was immunoSEQ multiplex PCR, and TCRdb's table has in-frame clones only and misses some. Among 250,000 to 300,000 clones listed, around 84% were seen once. The sequenced sample consisted of PBMCs or T cells enriched from blood (not recorded which). These receptors came from a man aged 30-40 years with acute COVID-19.

This chain uses TRBV6-5 with TRBJ2-1, with 7 bases that match TRBD2. CDR3 size: 15 residues. The germline V gene has CDR1 MNHEY and CDR2 SVGAGI. Trimming at V came to 0 bases and at J to 4 bases, leaving 3 bases not matched to a gene. This chain's CDR3 is CASSYSTSAYNEQFF. The CDR3 DNA is TGTGCCAGCAGTTACTCCACTAGCGCTTACAATGAGCAGTTCTTC.

The CDR3 sequence is CASSQAQRSNNEQFF. The CDR3 nucleotides read TGTGCCAGCAGCCAAGCCCAGCGGTCAAACAATGAGCAGTTCTTC. The chain links TRBV3-1 (or the pseudogene TRBV3-2) to TRBJ2-1; perhaps TRBD2 as D (5 bases). The CDR3 totals 15 residues. CDR1 and CDR2 from the germline V gene are LGHDT and YNNKEL (reference sequence). V lost 1 base to trimming and J lost 5 bases, with 12 bases between them.

The chain joins TRBV18 to TRBJ1-1; D not resolved. The germline V and J ends were trimmed by 2 bases and 1 base, with 17 bases remaining between them. This CDR3 has 17 amino acids. In germline, CDR1 is KGHSH, CDR2 LQKENI. Here the CDR3 reads CASSPSKRPAANTEAFF. For the CDR3, the DNA is TGTGCCAGCTCACCAAGTAAACGGCCCGCGGCGAACACTGAAGCTTTCTTT.

The chain has TRBV5-5 and TRBJ2-2, with 9 bases that match TRBD2. The CDR3 has 16 residues. Trimming cost V 0 bases and J 4 bases; bases outside gene matches: 4. Germline lookup yields CDR1 SGHKS and CDR2 YYEKEE (reference sequence). The CDR3 DNA follows: TGTGCCAGCAGCTTGGTTGCGGGAGGGCCCACCGGGGAGCTGTTTTTT. Translating gives CASSLVAGGPTGELFF. The full variable domain, its missing parts supplied by reference TRBV5-5 and TRBJ2-2, is DAGVTQSPTHLIKTRGQQVTLRCSPISGHKSVSWYQQVLGQGPQFIFQYYEKEERGRGNFPDRFSARQFPNYSSELNVNALLLGDSALYLCASSLVAGGPTGELFFGEGSRLTVL.

V gene TRBV7-9 combines with J gene TRBJ2-1; 9 bases are shared with TRBD2. The CDR3 is made up of 15 amino acids. The junction had 10 bases not matched to a gene; V was cut back by 11 bases and J by 2 bases. CDR1 SEHNR and CDR2 FQNEAQ come from the germline V gene (reference sequence). The CDR3 DNA is TGTGCCGGTAAGCGGGGGGATGGAGCCTACAATGAGCAGTTCTTC. This gives the protein CAGKRGDGAYNEQFF.

The chain combines TRBV9 with TRBJ1-1; D unresolved. V was shortened by 0 bases and J by 6 bases, with 12 bases between the two germline ends. This CDR3 is 14 amino acids long. Germline V gene sequence: CDR1 SGDLS, CDR2 YYNGEE. CDR3 protein: CASSVAQWAAEAFF. The DNA of the CDR3 is TGTGCCAGCAGCGTAGCACAGTGGGCAGCTGAAGCTTTCTTT.

Comments on this clone: This CDR3 is also generated by other DNA sequences in the sample. This chain uses TRBV5-1 with TRBJ2-1; D perhaps matches TRBD1 (5 bases). Trimming took 0 bases from V and 0 from J, leaving 7 bases between them. The germline V gene has CDR1 SGHRS and CDR2 YFSETQ. The CDR3 runs to 15 residues. The CDR3 region has the DNA TGCGCCAGCAGCTTGGGGGGCAGCTCCTACAATGAGCAGTTCTTC. It specifies CASSLGGSSYNEQFF.

The J gene is TRBJ1-1, the V gene TRBV5-1, with TRBD1 matching over 7 bases. The trim removed 1 base at V and 3 bases at J, leaving 3 bases unmatched. CDR3 length: 14 amino acids. Germline CDR1 SGHRS, CDR2 YFSETQ. The CDR3, as DNA: TGCGCCAGCAGCTTGACAGGGGCTGACACTGAAGCTTTCTTT. Translating it yields CASSLTGADTEAFF.

The J gene is TRBJ2-3, the V gene TRBV21-1; TRBD1 is the table's D call and was not checked against the DNA. TRBV21-1 represents a pseudogene. There are 16 residues in the CDR3. This chain's CDR3 is CASSKVLSGHSRAQYF. DNA for the CDR3: TGTGCCAGCAGCAAGGTTTTGTCGGGACACAGCCGGGCGCAGTATTTT.

V usage is TRBV4-3 and J usage is TRBJ2-3, with D maybe TRBD2 (6 bases). Looked up from germline, CDR1 is LGHNA and CDR2 is YSLEER. Trimming removed 4 bases from V and 5 bases from J, with 13 bases in between. The CDR3 loop spans 14 amino acids. The CDR3 nucleotides are TGCGCCAGCAGCCCAGGGACTTTGGGAGATACGCAGTATTTT. It yields the protein CASSPGTLGDTQYF.

The chain joins TRBV6-1 to TRBJ1-1; D is uncertain. In germline, CDR1 is MNHNS, CDR2 SASEGT. Trimming stripped 3 bases from V and 11 bases from J, with 13 bases between. The CDR3 spans 12 residues. CDR3: CASSEPNSVAFF. The CDR3 DNA reads as TGTGCCAGCAGTGAGCCTAATAGTGTCGCTTTCTTT.

This clone was observed a single time. The chain is built from TRBV7-2 and TRBJ2-5, with 7 bases matching TRBD2. Germline-derived CDR1 and CDR2 are SGHTA and FQGNSA. J lost 5 bases, V lost 5 bases, and 17 bases had no gene match. CDR3 length: 17 amino acids. The DNA of the CDR3 is TGTGCCAGCAGCCACGCCGGATCGAGCGGGATCCATGAGACCCAGTACTTC. Translated, it gives CASSHAGSSGIHETQYF.

The rearrangement links TRBV4-1 to TRBJ2-2; possible D gene TRBD2, 5 bases. CDR3 length: 15 residues. V dropped 1 base and J dropped 5 bases, with 11 bases sitting between them. CDR1 MGHRA and CDR2 YSYEKL come from the germline V gene. This CDR3 is CASSQVDRDTGELFF. The CDR3 nucleotides read TGCGCCAGCAGCCAAGTGGACCGGGATACCGGGGAGCTGTTTTTT.

In DNA, the CDR3 is TGTGCCAGCAGCCCGTATCTGAACACCGGGGAGCTGTTTTTT. Translated: CASSPYLNTGELFF. The V gene is TRBV13, the J gene TRBJ2-2; D unclear. Trimming removed 5 bases from V and 1 base from J, with 8 bases in between. The CDR3 is 14 residues long. CDR1 and CDR2 (germline): PRHDT, FYEKMQ (reference sequence).

This clone was seen a handful of times. V and J are TRBV5-6 and TRBJ1-5; no clear D. Trimming left V 4 bases short and J 0 bases short, with 23 bases between. Germline CDR1 reads SGHDT; CDR2 reads YYEEEE. The CDR3 loop spans 19 amino acids. CDR3 sequence reads: CASSKFTEDRSNSNQPQHF. CDR3 nucleotide sequence: TGTGCCAGCAGCAAATTCACGGAGGATCGTTCAAATAGCAATCAGCCCCAGCATTTT.

The DNA for the CDR3 is TGTGCCAGTAGTATTAGGGCGGGGACGGATGGCTACACCTTC. Its protein is CASSIRAGTDGYTF. The chain combines TRBV19 with TRBJ1-2, with D perhaps matching TRBD1 (5 bases). Germline V gene data show CDR1 as LNHDA and CDR2 as SQIVND (reference sequence). This CDR3 spans 14 amino acids. V lost 3 bases to trimming and J lost 6 bases, with 14 bases between them.

This chain links TRBV11-2 with TRBJ1-3; 9 nucleotides line up with TRBD1. CDR3 size: 16 residues. The junction had 5 bases not matched to a gene; V was cut back by 3 bases and J by 2 bases. Germline assignment: CDR1 SGHAT and CDR2 FQNNGV. The CDR3 here is CASSFTGTGTGNTIYF. The CDR3, as DNA: TGTGCCAGCAGCTTCACCGGGACAGGGACTGGAAACACCATATATTTT.

The genes are TRBV19 and TRBJ2-1, with D possibly matching TRBD2 (6 bases). Trimming stripped 3 bases from V and 8 bases from J, with 8 bases between. In germline, CDR1 is LNHDA, CDR2 SQIVND (reference sequence). This CDR3 is 12 amino acids long. The CDR3 loop is CASSIGDYEQFF. The CDR3 region has the DNA TGTGCCAGTAGTATTGGGGACTATGAGCAGTTCTTC.

The chain has TRBV5-4 and TRBJ2-3, with a weak D call TRBD2 (6 bases). CDR1 and CDR2 from the germline V gene are SGHNT and YYREEE (reference sequence). Trimming shortened V by 4 bases and J by 4 bases, and 13 bases separated the two germline ends. The CDR3 sequence is 14 residues long. Written as DNA, the CDR3 is TGTGCCAGCAGCCCGGCCCGGAGGGCAGATACGCAGTATTTT. Amino acid sequence: CASSPARRADTQYF.

This chain uses TRBV5-1 with TRBJ2-1; perhaps TRBD2 as D (5 bases). This CDR3 is 13 amino acids long. In germline, CDR1 is SGHRS, CDR2 YFSETQ. Trimming stripped 5 bases from V and 6 bases from J, with 12 bases between. The CDR3 spells CASRRPGFNEQFF. DNA of the CDR3: TGCGCCAGCAGACGCCCGGGATTCAATGAGCAGTTCTTC.